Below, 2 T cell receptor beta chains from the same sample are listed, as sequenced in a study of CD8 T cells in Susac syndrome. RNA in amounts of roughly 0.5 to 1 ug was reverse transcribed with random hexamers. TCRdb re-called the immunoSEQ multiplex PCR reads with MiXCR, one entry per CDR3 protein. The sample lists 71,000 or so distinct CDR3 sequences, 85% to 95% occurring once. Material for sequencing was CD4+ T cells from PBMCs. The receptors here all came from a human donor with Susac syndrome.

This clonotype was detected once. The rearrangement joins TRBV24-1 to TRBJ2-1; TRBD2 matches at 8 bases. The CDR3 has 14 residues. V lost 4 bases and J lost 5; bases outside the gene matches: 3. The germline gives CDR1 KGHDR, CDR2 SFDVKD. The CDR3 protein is CATSEPGGDNEQFF. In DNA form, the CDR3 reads TGTGCCACCAGTGAACCCGGGGGGGACAATGAGCAGTTCTTC.

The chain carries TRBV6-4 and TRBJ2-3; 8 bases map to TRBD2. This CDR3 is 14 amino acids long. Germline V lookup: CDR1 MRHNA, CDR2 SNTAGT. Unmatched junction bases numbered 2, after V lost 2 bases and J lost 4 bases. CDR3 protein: CASSDLAGSDTQYF. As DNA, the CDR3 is TGTGCCAGCAGTGACCTAGCGGGTTCAGATACGCAGTATTTT.